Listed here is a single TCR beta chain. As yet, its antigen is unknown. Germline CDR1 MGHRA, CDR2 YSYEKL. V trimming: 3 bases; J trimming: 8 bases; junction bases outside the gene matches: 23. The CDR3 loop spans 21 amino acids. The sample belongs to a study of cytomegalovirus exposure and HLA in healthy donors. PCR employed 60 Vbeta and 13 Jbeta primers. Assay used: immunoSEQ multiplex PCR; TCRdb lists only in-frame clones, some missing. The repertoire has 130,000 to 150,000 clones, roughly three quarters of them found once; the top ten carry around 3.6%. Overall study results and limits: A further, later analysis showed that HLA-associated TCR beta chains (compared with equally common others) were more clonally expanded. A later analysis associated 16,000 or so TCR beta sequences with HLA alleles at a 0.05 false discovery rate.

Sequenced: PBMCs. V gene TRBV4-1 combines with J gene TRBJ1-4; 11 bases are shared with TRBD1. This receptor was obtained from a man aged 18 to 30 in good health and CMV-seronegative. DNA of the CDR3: TGCGCCAGCAGCCAGGATAAAGTCGGACAGGGGGCTTTCTTAGGTCGGGAAAAACTGTTTTTT. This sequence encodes CASSQDKVGQGAFLGREKLFF.